This TCR beta chain was documented in a study of blood T cell repertoires in COVID-19. This CDR3 contains 16 residues. The V end was cut by 0 bases, the J end by 0 bases, with 9 bases between. Germline assignment: CDR1 MNHNY and CDR2 SVGAGI (reference sequence). In the original analysis: Reference gene primer amplification gave nucleated cell count estimates. Measured with immunoSEQ multiplex PCR; TCRdb has only the in-frame clones, and not every one. That table furnishes V, J and clone size, whereas the DNA furnished D and trimming. Of 150,000 or so clones listed, approximately 80% are singletons. The chain couples TRBV6-6 to TRBJ1-5; D is uncertain. The sequence was obtained from a human donor in a cohort sampled during active COVID-19. Sequenced: peripheral blood. CDR3 in DNA: TGTGCCAGCAGTTACTCGCTAGGTCTTAGCAATCAGCCCCAGCATTTT. Translating it yields CASSYSLGLSNQPQHF.